This TCR beta chain was profiled in a study of shared clonotypes between healthy human individuals (dated by TCRdb to the early 2020s). About the investigation overall: The cohort comprised a couple of women and a few men aged 18 to 49 years. Per donor, three plates each were used for CD4 naive and CD4 memory, two for CD8 naive, and one for CD8 memory. To estimate repertoire size and how much clonotype sharing occurs between individuals, the study deeply sequenced the blood TCR repertoires of five healthy adults. Libraries were prepared and TCR repertoires were sequenced by different laboratories using diverse techniques, in order to increase sequencing depth and limit assay-specific biases. Leukapheresis yielded between about 0.9 and 10 billion PBMCs per donor. Study-level results and caveats: About 5% of naive CD4, 3.5% of naive CD8, roughly 2.4% of memory CD4, and more than 0.35% of memory CD8 clonotypes were shared across four donors. Incomplete sequencing was indicated by rarefaction of sorted-subset datasets, despite the large sequencing depth. Sampling was restricted to blood, and TCR repertoires in tissues likely differ from the TCR repertoires found in blood. Clonotypes shared by all four sorted-subset donors showed higher generation probabilities than non-shared clonotypes. Estimated clonotype richness was generally larger for naive than for memory subsets. Because the study included only a small number of donors, the genetic and exposure-history diversity represented was limited. Based on pairwise subsampling, the degree of clonotype sharing among donors was expected to be affected by sequencing depth.

Using the deep immunoSEQ assay, TCR CDR3 regions were amplified from genomic DNA by multiplex PCR. Genomic DNA extracted from each cell subset was distributed evenly over all wells of several immunoSEQ 96-well plates, and each plate served as one replicate. For sorted subsets, 150 to 200 ng genomic DNA, equal to tens of thousands of T cell genomes, was loaded into each replicate PCR. Purified libraries were measured with a Qubit 3.0 fluorometer, size-checked on a Bioanalyzer 2100, and measured again with the KAPA Library Quantification kit. Every immunoSEQ 96-well plate was sequenced on a dedicated single-read 150-cycle Illumina NextSeq 550 flow cell. The original methods were these. Because the immunoSEQ output held only junctional sequences and lacked quality scores, the filtering could not match the filtering applied to full-length reads. To assign V/J genes and CDR3, sequences were annotated against IMGT germline references using PyIR, a Python wrapper for IgBLAST v1.9. Any read was removed if the V/J assignment was weak (E-value above 1e-6), the CDR3 was missing, or the read contained stop codons, out-of-frame junctions, or ambiguous translated residues. A V3J clonotype was defined by an identical inferred V gene, J gene, and CDR3 amino acid sequence. The percentage overlap between two repertoires was calculated by dividing the number of shared unique clonotypes by the size of the smaller repertoire. RTK rarefaction, the Chao1 estimator, and Recon v2.1 estimates of unobserved clonotypes were used to assess repertoire richness. OLGA was used to compute generation probabilities for all TCRbeta clonotypes that the gDNA method yielded from four donors. TCRdb took over this immuneACCESS table, retaining in-frame rearrangements with V and J assigned. Such tables are incomplete; in checked studies, under half of the missing clones stem from an unresolved V gene, and the remainder is unexplained. For V, J and clone size, that table is used; D and trimming come from the DNA. For this sample the table gives roughly 2.6 million clones, of which about 92% were detected only once. About 0.13% of the sample belongs to the ten largest clones.

Healthy HIV-negative adults with no recently reported acute infections or vaccinations were included as donors. All donors were Caucasian adults living in Nashville, Tennessee, USA. Magnetic negative selection was used to enrich CD4+ T cells, after which naive cells were positively selected on CD45RA and the negative fraction became the memory subset. Blood was collected by leukapheresis, and PBMCs were isolated by Ficoll-Histopaque density gradient centrifugation and then cryopreserved in liquid nitrogen vapor phase. Analytical flow cytometry was used to check the purity and quantity of every magnetically sorted T cell population. From each sorted fraction, genomic DNA was isolated and quantified by UV absorbance on a Nanodrop 2000c. In regard to this clone: The antigen this receptor binds is unknown. The input lacks base qualities; no much larger clone sits a single base away.

Trimming removed 6 bases from V and 5 bases from J; the gene matches leave 12 bases unexplained. The germline V gene provides CDR1 SGHNT and CDR2 YENEEA. The CDR3 goes from the cysteine to the phenylalanine over 16 residues. Only the CDR3 DNA stays, 48 bases, in frame from base 1. The chain was built from TRBV11-3 and TRBJ2-1, with TRBD1 matching 8 junction bases. The specimen sequenced was naive CD4+ T cells sorted from blood. Interpreted using the paper, the cell subset or site label stands for: CD45RA+ positively selected. The source is a man between 18 and 35 years old in good health. The CDR3 region reads CASSRWTGQSNNEQFF. The bases read TGTGCCAGCAGTCGATGGACAGGGCAATCTAACAATGAGCAGTTCTTC. Where the CDR3 stops, the reference TRBV11-3 and TRBJ2-1 genes take over; the full variable domain is EAGVVQSPRYKIIEKKQPVAFWCNPISGHNTLYWYLQNLGQGPELLIRYENEEAVDDSQLPKDRFSAERLKGVDSTLKIQPAELGDSAVYLCASSRWTGQSNNEQFFGPGTRLTVL.